Shown below are 28 T cell receptor beta chains from a single sample sequenced in a study of molecular identifiers for immune sequencing clone quantification. TCRdb itself ran the PCR reads through MiXCR, one entry per CDR3 protein. Here the sample spans over 50,000 distinct CDR3 sequences, around 34% being singletons. Sequenced material: naive CD8+ T cells from blood, with Jurkat cell RNA spiked in. Subset reported: FACS-sorted CD8+CD4-CCR7+CD45RA+ naive T cells. The receptors here all came from a human donor in good health. Some libraries in this study had Jurkat cell RNA spiked in.

The genes are TRBV11-2 and TRBJ1-1; D might be TRBD1 (6 bases). The CDR3 loop spans 15 amino acids. The germline V and J ends were trimmed by 1 base and 6 bases, with 15 bases remaining between them. Germline loops: CDR1 SGHAT, CDR2 FQNNGV. The DNA of the CDR3 is TGTGCCAGCAGCTTAGCCCCCCCTGGACAGCCTGAAGCTTTCTTT. Translation gives CASSLAPPGQPEAFF.

The chain is built from TRBV5-1 and TRBJ2-5; 15 nucleotides agree with TRBD2. This CDR3 is built from 16 residues. Germline CDR1 SGHRS, CDR2 YFSETQ. Losses at the gene ends were 4 bases for V and 5 bases for J; bases not matched to a gene: 6. The CDR3 DNA reads TGCGCCAGCAGCCTCGGACTAGCGGGAGGGCTGGAGACCCAGTACTTC. It translates to CASSLGLAGGLETQYF. The entire variable domain, with the rest obtained from reference TRBV5-1 and TRBJ2-5, is as follows: KAGVTQTPRYLIKTRGQQVTLSCSPISGHRSVSWYQQTPGQGLQFLFEYFSETQRNKGNFPGRFSGRQFSNSRSEMNVSTLELGDSALYLCASSLGLAGGLETQYFGPGTRLLVL.

This clonotype was seen a few times. This rearrangement joins TRBV27 to TRBJ2-5; D gene unclear. Between the trimmed V and J ends, which lost 4 bases and 2 bases, there was a span of 14 bases. Germline CDR1 reads MNHEY; CDR2 reads SMNVEV (reference sequence). The CDR3 totals 15 residues. The CDR3 region is CASSSRTRIQETQYF. The CDR3 DNA follows: TGTGCCAGCAGTTCCAGGACGAGAATACAAGAGACCCAGTACTTC.

The chain couples TRBV6-4 to TRBJ1-2; TRBD1 agrees at 12 bases. V shed 9 bases, J shed 14 bases, and the junction held 13 bases outside the gene matches. CDR1 and CDR2 (germline): MRHNA, SNTAGT. The CDR3 sequence is 13 residues long. CDR3: CASPRDRGLGETF. The DNA of the CDR3 is TGTGCCAGTCCCCGGGACAGGGGGCTGGGGGAGACCTTC.

V gene TRBV21-1 combines with J gene TRBJ2-3; TRBD1, the table's D call, was not compared with the DNA. TRBV21-1 is given as a pseudogene. There are 16 residues in the CDR3. CDR3 region: CASSKEGWGSADTQYF. CDR3 nucleotides: TGTGCCAGCAGCAAAGAAGGGTGGGGGTCCGCAGATACGCAGTATTTT.

The rearrangement uses TRBV20-1 and TRBJ1-2, with D possibly being TRBD1 (6 bases). CDR3 length: 15 residues. Trimming removed 5 bases at V and 3 bases at J, with 19 bases between. Germline V gene data show CDR1 as DFQATT and CDR2 as SNEGSKA (reference sequence). The DNA of the CDR3 is TGCAGTGCTTTCCACAGGGATGTGGAATACTATGGCTACACCTTC. It encodes CSAFHRDVEYYGYTF.

This clonotype occurred many times. This CDR3 reads CASTTHRSGELFF. CDR3 sequence (DNA): TGTGCCAGCACCACACACCGGTCCGGGGAGCTGTTTTTT. This chain connects TRBV6-5 to TRBJ2-2; D is uncertain. The germline gives CDR1 MNHEY, CDR2 SVGAGI. The CDR3 loop spans 13 amino acids. V lost 7 bases and J 6 bases, leaving 12 bases between the germline ends.

This clonotype was detected only a few times. CDR3 DNA sequence: TGTGCCAGCAGCTCCACGGGGATGTGGGAGCAGTACTTC. It yields the protein CASSSTGMWEQYF. The chain couples TRBV5-6 to TRBJ2-7; D may be TRBD2 (5 bases). The CDR3 contains 13 residues. V lost 3 bases and J 7 bases, leaving 14 bases between the germline ends. Germline values: CDR1 SGHDT, CDR2 YYEEEE.

V is TRBV5-1 and J is TRBJ2-7, with TRBD2 matching over 9 bases. Per germline, CDR1 SGHRS and CDR2 YFSETQ. V gave up 0 bases and J gave up 1 base; unmatched junction bases: 2. The CDR3 totals 15 residues. CDR3 sequence (DNA): TGCGCCAGCAGCTTGGGACTAGCGGCATCCTACGAGCAGTACTTC. Its translation: CASSLGLAASYEQYF.

The chain combines TRBV11-2 with TRBJ2-3; D remains unclear. This CDR3 is 11 amino acids long. CDR1 is SGHAT, CDR2 FQNNGV, per germline. Trimming removed 8 bases at V and 6 bases at J, with 9 bases between. This CDR3 is CASLRRDTQYF. The CDR3 nucleotides read TGTGCCAGCCTCCGTCGTGATACGCAGTATTTT.

This chain uses TRBV15 with TRBJ1-5; D gene unclear. Trimming shortened V by 0 bases and J by 0 bases, and 6 bases separated the two germline ends. Looked up from germline, CDR1 is LNHNV and CDR2 is YYDKDF (reference sequence). The CDR3 is 15 residues long. CDR3 in DNA: TGTGCCACCAGCAGAGAACTGTATAGCAATCAGCCCCAGCATTTT. It encodes CATSRELYSNQPQHF.

This clonotype showed up just once. The J gene is TRBJ2-1, the V gene TRBV20-1; 8 nucleotides align to TRBD2. Unmatched junction bases numbered 9, after V lost 1 base and J lost 4 bases. This CDR3 has 16 residues. Germline V gene data show CDR1 as DFQATT and CDR2 as SNEGSKA (reference sequence). CDR3 nucleotide sequence: TGCAGTGCTAGAGGTCTCGAAGCGGGAGTGTACAATGAGCAGTTCTTC. Translated, it gives CSARGLEAGVYNEQFF.

This sequence joins TRBV4-3 and TRBJ2-7; 7 nucleotides line up with TRBD1. This CDR3 is 16 amino acids long. The trim removed 3 bases at V and 2 bases at J, leaving 10 bases unmatched. Germline V gene data show CDR1 as LGHNA and CDR2 as YSLEER. CDR3 in DNA: TGCGCCAGCAGCCACGACGGCCGGGACAGCCCCTACGAGCAGTACTTC. This encodes CASSHDGRDSPYEQYF.

About this clonotype: Since the CDR3 does not end with the conserved phenylalanine or tryptophan, this likely comes from a read error. The rearrangement uses TRBV28 and TRBJ2-7; D is perhaps TRBD1 (7 bases). V lost 5 bases, J lost 2 bases, and 16 bases lay in between. Germline values: CDR1 MDHEN, CDR2 SYDVKM. The CDR3 loop spans 15 amino acids. The CDR3 DNA reads as TGTGCCAGCAGTGGTGTTCAGGGGGGTGCCTACGAGCAGTACATC. This translates into CASSGVQGGAYEQYI.

There are many counts of this clonotype. The chain joins TRBV2 to TRBJ2-7; no clear D gene. V was trimmed by 5 bases and J by 3 bases, leaving 20 bases between them. Germline CDR1 reads SNHLY; CDR2 reads FYNNEI. The CDR3 runs 16 residues. CDR3 coding DNA: TGTGCCAGCAGTACCACACGGACCCGCCCCAGCTACGAGCAGTACTTC. It specifies CASSTTRTRPSYEQYF.

This clonotype has a handful of counts. The CDR3 reads CARGGGSDQPQHF. CDR3 bases: TGTGCCCGCGGTGGGGGGTCCGATCAGCCCCAGCATTTT. The chain carries TRBV3-2 and TRBJ1-5; the D call in the table, TRBD1, was not verified against the DNA. TRBV3-2 is reported as a pseudogene. The CDR3 covers 13 residues.

Details on this clonotype: A read error may explain this, as a much larger clone is one base away. The rearrangement links TRBV24-1 to TRBJ2-3; TRBD2 might be the D (6 bases). CDR3 length equals 11 residues. V was trimmed by 6 bases and J by 6 bases, leaving 6 bases between them. CDR1 KGHDR and CDR2 SFDVKD come from the germline V gene. The CDR3 reads CATSRGDTQYF. The DNA for the CDR3 is TGTGCCACCAGTCGGGGGGATACGCAGTATTTT.

Note on this clonotype: A read error may account for a junction end that differs from germline. The chain combines TRBV2 with TRBJ1-2; D is perhaps TRBD1 (5 bases). CDR1 SNHLY and CDR2 FYNNEI come from the germline V gene. The CDR3 has 14 residues. CDR3 bases: TGTTCCAGCAGTGCAAATGGGGGAAAGGGTGGCTACACCTTC. This translates into CSSSANGGKGGYTF. The full variable domain, in which reference TRBV2 and TRBJ1-2 provide the parts outside the CDR3, is EPEVTQTPSHQVTQMGQEVILRCVPISNHLYFYWYRQILGQKVEFLVSFYNNEISEKSEIFDDQFSVERPDGSNFTLKIRSTKLEDSAMYFCSSSANGGKGGYTFGSGTRLTVV.

The V call is TRBV2, the J call TRBJ2-2; D not certain. Germline V gene sequence: CDR1 SNHLY, CDR2 FYNNEI. The CDR3 length is 12 residues. Trimming stripped 8 bases from V and 6 bases from J, with 10 bases between. In DNA form, the CDR3 reads TGTGCCAGCGGTGGGGTAGCCGGGGAGCTGTTTTTT. Amino acid sequence: CASGGVAGELFF.

As to this clonotype: At one boundary the junction diverges from the germline segment, which might be a read error. This chain links TRBV11-3 with TRBJ2-6; TRBD1 matches at 9 bases. In germline, CDR1 is SGHNT, CDR2 YENEEA. There are 18 residues in the CDR3. Here the CDR3 reads CASSLETGTGSGAYVLTF. Written as DNA, the CDR3 is TGTGCCAGCAGCTTAGAAACCGGGACAGGGTCTGGGGCCTACGTCCTGACTTTC.

This clonotype was seen at least ten times. The chain uses TRBV29-1 and TRBJ1-5; D remains ambiguous. Trimming cost V 4 bases and J 2 bases, with 12 bases left between them. Germline-derived CDR1 and CDR2 are SQVTM and ANQGSEA. The CDR3 extends over 14 amino acids. The chain's CDR3 is CSVAGDSGNQPQHF. In DNA form, the CDR3 reads TGCAGCGTTGCTGGGGATTCGGGCAATCAGCCCCAGCATTTT.

The rearrangement uses TRBV9 and TRBJ2-3, with D perhaps matching TRBD2 (6 bases). This CDR3 comprises 14 residues. CDR1 SGDLS and CDR2 YYNGEE come from the germline V gene. Deletions cut 4 bases from V and 6 bases from J, with 15 bases between. The CDR3 DNA follows: TGTGCCAGCAGCTCCCCGGGGGATGAGGATACGCAGTATTTT. This encodes CASSSPGDEDTQYF.

Comments on this clonotype: The CDR3 does not end in the conserved phenylalanine or tryptophan, so this is likely a read error. The genes are TRBV4-3 and TRBJ2-3; TRBD1 might be the D (5 bases). The V gene lost 0 bases and the J gene lost 2 bases, with 12 bases spanning the gap. Germline V gene sequence: CDR1 LGHNA, CDR2 YSLEER. There are 16 residues in the CDR3. CDR3: CASSQEPQGPTDTQYY. CDR3 nucleotide sequence: TGCGCCAGCAGCCAAGAACCCCAGGGCCCCACAGATACGCAGTATTAT.

This clonotype turned up a few times. The V gene is TRBV12-3 or TRBV12-4, the J gene TRBJ2-2; a weak D match, TRBD2 (5 bases). The CDR3 is made up of 12 amino acids. Deletions cut 3 bases from V and 7 bases from J, with 6 bases between. The CDR3 nucleotides are TGTGCCAGCAGTTTCGGGGTCGGGGAGCTGTTTTTT. This sequence encodes CASSFGVGELFF.

The rearrangement links TRBV5-6 to TRBJ1-5; the D gene is possibly TRBD1 (6 bases). The V gene lost 2 bases and the J gene lost 7 bases, with 13 bases spanning the gap. The CDR3 contains 14 residues. Germline values: CDR1 SGHDT, CDR2 YYEEEE. This chain's CDR3 is CASSFGTLIQPQHF. The CDR3 bases are TGTGCCAGCAGCTTCGGGACACTTATCCAGCCCCAGCATTTT.

Comments on this clonotype: Here the CDR3 omits its conserved ending phenylalanine or tryptophan, so a read error is the likely source. The rearrangement joins TRBV5-4 to TRBJ2-3; TRBD1 might be the D (6 bases). Germline loops: CDR1 SGHNT, CDR2 YYREEE (reference sequence). Trimming took 6 bases from V and 4 from J, leaving 21 bases between them. The CDR3 runs to 16 residues. The CDR3 region is CASTSRDTELADTQYY. DNA of the CDR3: TGTGCCAGCACCAGCCGGGACACCGAATTGGCAGATACGCAGTATTAT.

This clonotype has at least ten counts. This chain links TRBV13 with TRBJ2-3, with a tentative D call TRBD1 (6 bases). Trimming pared 5 bases from V and 3 bases from J, leaving 9 bases between. The CDR3 is 13 amino acids. Germline V gene data show CDR1 as PRHDT and CDR2 as FYEKMQ (reference sequence). The CDR3 is CASSPRGTDTQYF. The CDR3 DNA sequence: TGTGCCAGCAGCCCAAGGGGGACAGATACGCAGTATTTT.

The chain uses TRBV28 and TRBJ2-1, with D possibly being TRBD2 (7 bases). This CDR3 comprises 12 residues. V lost 4 bases, J lost 14 bases, and 15 bases lay in between. The germline V gene has CDR1 MDHEN and CDR2 SYDVKM. The CDR3 DNA follows: TGTGCCAGCAGTTGGACTAGGGGGAGGGAGTTCTTC. It encodes CASSWTRGREFF.